This T cell receptor (beta chain) is drawn from a study of blood T cell repertoires in COVID-19. Study information: Some COVID-19 samples were acute and others convalescent; all came from the United States, Italy and Spain. The cDNA or gDNA used as material had been derived from T cells, B-cell-depleted T cells, or PBMCs.

V lost 3 bases, J lost 4 bases, and 9 bases stayed unmatched. There are 16 residues in the CDR3. Germline V gene data show CDR1 as MGHRA and CDR2 as YSYEKL. Sequenced by immunoSEQ multiplex PCR; TCRdb stores in-frame clones only, minus some. The sample has roughly 76,000 clones, roughly 90% seen once. This TCR derives from a man between 50 and 59 years old with acute or convalescent COVID-19. The sequencing input was peripheral blood. V is TRBV4-1 and J is TRBJ1-3; 7 bases match TRBD1. This CDR3 reads CASSHPGTERGNTIYF. DNA for the CDR3: TGCGCCAGCAGCCACCCCGGGACAGAGAGAGGAAACACCATATATTTT.